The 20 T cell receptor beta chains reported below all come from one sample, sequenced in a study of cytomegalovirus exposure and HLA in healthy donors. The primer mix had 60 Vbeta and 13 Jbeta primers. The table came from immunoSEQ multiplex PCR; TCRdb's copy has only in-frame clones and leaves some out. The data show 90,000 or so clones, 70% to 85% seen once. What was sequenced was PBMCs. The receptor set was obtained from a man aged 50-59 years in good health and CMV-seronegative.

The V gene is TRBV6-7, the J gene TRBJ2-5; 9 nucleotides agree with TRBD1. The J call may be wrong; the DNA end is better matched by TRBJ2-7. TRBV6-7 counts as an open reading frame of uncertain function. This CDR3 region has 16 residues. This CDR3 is CASSLYRGQGRYEQYF. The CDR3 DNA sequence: TGTGCCAGCAGCCTCTACAGGGGACAGGGAAGGTACGAGCAGTACTTC.

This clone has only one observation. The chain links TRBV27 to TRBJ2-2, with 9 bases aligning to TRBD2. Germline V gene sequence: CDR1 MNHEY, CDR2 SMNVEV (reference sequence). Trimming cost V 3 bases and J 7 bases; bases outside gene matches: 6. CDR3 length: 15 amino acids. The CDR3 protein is CASSLREGRVGELFF. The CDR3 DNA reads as TGTGCCAGCAGTTTGCGGGAGGGCCGGGTCGGGGAGCTGTTTTTT.

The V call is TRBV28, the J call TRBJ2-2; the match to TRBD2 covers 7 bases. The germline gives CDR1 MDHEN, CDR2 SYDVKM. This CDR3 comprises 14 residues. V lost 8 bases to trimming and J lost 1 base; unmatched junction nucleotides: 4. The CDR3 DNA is TGTGCCAGCCGACCGGGAGGGAACACCGGGGAGCTGTTTTTT. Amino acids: CASRPGGNTGELFF.

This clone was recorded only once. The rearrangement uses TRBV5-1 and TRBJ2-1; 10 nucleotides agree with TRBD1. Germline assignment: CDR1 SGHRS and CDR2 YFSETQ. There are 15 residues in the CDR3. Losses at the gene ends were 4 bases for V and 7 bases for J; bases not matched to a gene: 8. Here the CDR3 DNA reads TGCGCCAGCAGCCTCCGGGACAGGGGTTCGAATGAGCAGTTCTTC. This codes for CASSLRDRGSNEQFF.

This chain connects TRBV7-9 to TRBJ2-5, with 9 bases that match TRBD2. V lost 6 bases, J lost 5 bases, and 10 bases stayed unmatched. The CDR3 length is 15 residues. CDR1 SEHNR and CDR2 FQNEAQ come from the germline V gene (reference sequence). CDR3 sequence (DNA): TGTGCCAGCAGTATACAAGCGGGAGGTCTGGAGACCCAGTACTTC. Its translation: CASSIQAGGLETQYF.

The CDR3: CAWSVSSGSYEQYF. CDR3 DNA: TGTGCCTGGAGTGTGTCTAGCGGGAGCTACGAGCAGTACTTC. The rearrangement joins TRBV30 to TRBJ2-7; TRBD2 agrees at 10 bases. V lost 0 bases and J lost 3; bases outside the gene matches: 2. This CDR3 comprises 14 residues. Germline V gene data show CDR1 as GTSNPN and CDR2 as SVGIG (reference sequence).

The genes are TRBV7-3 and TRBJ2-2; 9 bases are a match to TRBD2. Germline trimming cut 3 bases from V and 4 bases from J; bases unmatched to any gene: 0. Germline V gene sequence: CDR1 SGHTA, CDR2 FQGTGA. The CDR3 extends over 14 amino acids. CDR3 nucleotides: TGTGCCAGCAGCTTGACTAGCGGCACCGGGGAGCTGTTTTTT. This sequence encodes CASSLTSGTGELFF.

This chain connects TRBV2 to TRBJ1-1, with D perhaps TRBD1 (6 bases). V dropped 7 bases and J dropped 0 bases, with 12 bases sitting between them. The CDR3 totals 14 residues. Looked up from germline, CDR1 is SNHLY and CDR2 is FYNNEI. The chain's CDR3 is CASNLWGLNTEAFF. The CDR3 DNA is TGTGCCAGCAACCTTTGGGGGCTGAACACTGAAGCTTTCTTT.

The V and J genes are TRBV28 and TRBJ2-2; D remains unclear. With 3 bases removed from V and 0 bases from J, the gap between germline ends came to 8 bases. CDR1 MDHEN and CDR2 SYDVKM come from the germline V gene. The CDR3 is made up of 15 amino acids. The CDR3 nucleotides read TGTGCCAGCAGTTTGGCAGGCCCGAACACCGGGGAGCTGTTTTTT. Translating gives CASSLAGPNTGELFF.

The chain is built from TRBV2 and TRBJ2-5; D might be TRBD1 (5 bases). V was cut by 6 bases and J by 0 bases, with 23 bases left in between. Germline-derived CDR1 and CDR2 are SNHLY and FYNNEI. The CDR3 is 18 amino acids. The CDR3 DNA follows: TGTGCCAGCAGGACCTCTCCCTCTCCCGGACACTACCAAGAGACCCAGTACTTC. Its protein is CASRTSPSPGHYQETQYF.

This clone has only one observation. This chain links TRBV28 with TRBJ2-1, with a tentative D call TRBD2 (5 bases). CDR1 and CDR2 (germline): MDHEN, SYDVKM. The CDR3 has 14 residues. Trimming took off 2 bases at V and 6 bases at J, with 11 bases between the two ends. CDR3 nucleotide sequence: TGTGCCAGCAGTTTAGGAGCCGGGGTCAATGAGCAGTTCTTC. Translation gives CASSLGAGVNEQFF.

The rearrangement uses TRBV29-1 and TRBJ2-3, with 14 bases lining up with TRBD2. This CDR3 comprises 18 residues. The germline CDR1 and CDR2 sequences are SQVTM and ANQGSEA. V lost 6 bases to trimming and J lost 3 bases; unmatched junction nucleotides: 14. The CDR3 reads CSVKGLAGGRGVTDTQYF. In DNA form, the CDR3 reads TGCAGCGTGAAAGGACTAGCGGGAGGCCGGGGGGTGACAGATACGCAGTATTTT.

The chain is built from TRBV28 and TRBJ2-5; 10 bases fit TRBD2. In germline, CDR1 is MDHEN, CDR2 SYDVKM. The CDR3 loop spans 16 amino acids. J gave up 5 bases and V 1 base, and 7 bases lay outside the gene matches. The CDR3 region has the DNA TGTGCCAGCAGTTTATCCCTAGCGGGAGTTGAGGAGACCCAGTACTTC. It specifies CASSLSLAGVEETQYF.

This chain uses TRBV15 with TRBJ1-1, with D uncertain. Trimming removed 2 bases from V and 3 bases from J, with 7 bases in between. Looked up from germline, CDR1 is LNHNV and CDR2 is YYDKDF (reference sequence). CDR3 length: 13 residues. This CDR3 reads CATSRNRDTEAFF. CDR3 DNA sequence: TGTGCCACCAGCAGAAACCGGGACACTGAAGCTTTCTTT.

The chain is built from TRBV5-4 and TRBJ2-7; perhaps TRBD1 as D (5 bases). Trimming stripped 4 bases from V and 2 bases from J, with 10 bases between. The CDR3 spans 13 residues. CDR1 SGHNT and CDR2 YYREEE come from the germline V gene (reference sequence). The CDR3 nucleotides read TGTGCCAGCAGCCGAGTGGGGCCCTACGAGCAGTACTTC. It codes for CASSRVGPYEQYF. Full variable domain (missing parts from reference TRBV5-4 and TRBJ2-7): ETGVTQSPTHLIKTRGQQVTLRCSSQSGHNTVSWYQQALGQGPQFIFQYYREEENGRGNFPPRFSGLQFPNYSSELNVNALELDDSALYLCASSRVGPYEQYFGPGTRLTVT.

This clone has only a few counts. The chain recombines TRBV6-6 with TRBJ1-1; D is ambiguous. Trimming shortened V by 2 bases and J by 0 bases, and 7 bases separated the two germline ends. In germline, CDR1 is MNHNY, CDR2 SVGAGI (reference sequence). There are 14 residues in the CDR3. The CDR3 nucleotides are TGTGCCAGCAGTTACAACAGCCTGAACACTGAAGCTTTCTTT. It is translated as CASSYNSLNTEAFF.

The CDR3 DNA reads TGCGCCAGCAGCGTGACCGGGACTAGCGGGGGGGACGAGCAGTACTTC. It specifies CASSVTGTSGGDEQYF. The chain carries TRBV5-1 and TRBJ2-7, with 16 bases aligning to TRBD2. Per the germline V gene, CDR1 is SGHRS and CDR2 is YFSETQ. This CDR3 is built from 16 residues. Trimming at V came to 4 bases and at J to 5 bases, leaving 6 bases not matched to a gene.

In nucleotides, the CDR3 is TGCGCCAGCAGCCAAGATCGCACAGGAGAAGCTTTCTTT. Translating it yields CASSQDRTGEAFF. This chain connects TRBV4-1 to TRBJ1-1; D is possibly TRBD1 (5 bases). V was cut by 0 bases and J by 8 bases, with 10 bases left in between. The CDR3 extends over 13 amino acids. Germline CDR1 MGHRA, CDR2 YSYEKL.

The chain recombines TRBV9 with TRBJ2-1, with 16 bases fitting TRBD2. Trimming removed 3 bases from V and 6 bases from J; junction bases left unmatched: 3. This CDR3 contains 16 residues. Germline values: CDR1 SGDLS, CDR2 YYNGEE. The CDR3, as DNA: TGTGCCAGCAGCGAGGGACTAGCGGGAGGGAGCAATGAGCAGTTCTTC. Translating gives CASSEGLAGGSNEQFF. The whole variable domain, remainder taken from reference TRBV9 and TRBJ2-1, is DSGVTQTPKHLITATGQRVTLRCSPRSGDLSVYWYQQSLDQGLQFLIQYYNGEERAKGNILERFSAQQFPDLHSELNLSSLELGDSALYFCASSEGLAGGSNEQFFGPGTRLTVL.

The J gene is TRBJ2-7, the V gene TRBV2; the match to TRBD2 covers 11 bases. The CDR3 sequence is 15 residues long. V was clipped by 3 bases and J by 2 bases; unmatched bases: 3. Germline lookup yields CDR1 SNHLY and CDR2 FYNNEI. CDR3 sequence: CASSEGLAAPYEQYF. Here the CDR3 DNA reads TGTGCCAGCAGTGAGGGACTAGCGGCACCCTACGAGCAGTACTTC.